This T cell receptor beta chain is from a study of shared clonotypes between healthy human individuals (TCRdb year 2020). Regarding the research as a whole: A few men and two women, aged 18 to 49 years, made up the cohort. For each donor, three plates each were used for CD4 naive and CD4 memory, two plates were used for CD8 naive, and one plate was used for CD8 memory. To estimate repertoire size and how much clonotypes are shared between individuals, the study performed deep sequencing of blood TCR repertoires from roughly five healthy adults. Different laboratories and diverse techniques were used to prepare libraries and sequence TCR repertoires, to increase sequencing depth and limit assay-specific biases. Each donor's leukapheresis produced roughly between roughly 0.9 and 9 billion PBMCs. Study-wide findings and limitations: Naive subsets generally had larger estimated clonotype richness than memory subsets did. Around 5.4% of naive CD4, around 3.5% of naive CD8, 2.3% of memory CD4, and 0.4% of memory CD8 clonotypes were shared across a few donors. Rarefaction of sorted-subset datasets indicated incomplete sequencing despite the large sequencing depth. Only blood was sampled, and tissue TCR repertoires likely differ from those in blood. Compared with non-shared clonotypes, clonotypes shared by all four sorted-subset donors had higher generation probabilities. Because the study included only a small number of donors, the genetic and exposure-history diversity represented was limited. Pairwise subsampling led to the expectation that sequencing depth would affect the degree of clonotype sharing among donors.

Comments on this clone: Its cognate antigen has yet to be identified. The sample holds no much larger clone one base away, and base qualities are not on file.

Using the deep immunoSEQ assay, multiplex PCR amplified TCR CDR3 regions from genomic DNA. Extracted genomic DNA from each cell subset was spread evenly across all wells of several immunoSEQ 96-well plates, with each plate serving as a replicate. For sorted subsets, around 200 ng genomic DNA, equal to tens of thousands of T cell genomes, was loaded into each replicate PCR. Purified libraries were measured with a Qubit 3.0 fluorometer, size-checked on a Bioanalyzer 2100, and measured again with the KAPA Library Quantification kit. A separate single-read 150-cycle Illumina NextSeq 550 flow cell was used to sequence each immunoSEQ 96-well plate. The original methods were these. Because only junctional sequences without quality scores were contained in the immunoSEQ output, filtering matching that applied to full-length reads could not be performed. Sequences were annotated with PyIR, a Python wrapper for IgBLAST v1.9, using IMGT germline references to assign V/J genes and CDR3. Reads were removed for weak V/J assignments (E-value above 1e-6), missing CDR3, stop codons, out-of-frame junctions, or ambiguous translated residues. A V3J clonotype was defined by an identical inferred V gene, J gene, and CDR3 amino acid sequence. Percentage overlap between repertoires was calculated by dividing the number of shared unique clonotypes by the size of the smaller repertoire. Three approaches were used to assess repertoire richness: RTK rarefaction, the Chao1 estimator, and Recon v2.1 estimates of unobserved clonotypes. Generation probabilities were computed with OLGA for all TCRbeta clonotypes obtained by the gDNA method from four donors. TCRdb provides this immuneACCESS table in a form limited to in-frame rearrangements. Some clones are lacking; in checked studies, under half of them reflect an unresolved V gene, and why the rest are absent is not known. Clone size and V and J calls were adopted from that table, with D and trimming inferred from the DNA. Counted in this sample were around 370,000 clones; 96% of them appeared once. Around 0.29% of the sample is taken by the ten largest.

Sequences MGHRA (CDR1) and YSYEKL (CDR2) are obtained from the germline V gene. V drops 0 bases and J drops 1 base, leaving 16 bases in between. CDR3 length: 17 amino acids, cysteine to phenylalanine. Only CDR3 DNA remains: 51 bases, in frame from the first base. The donors were healthy, HIV-negative adults who had no recently reported acute infections or vaccinations. Every donor was a Caucasian adult residing in Nashville, Tennessee, USA. CD8 memory samples combined magnetically selected CD45RO+ cells with CCR7-negative CD45RA+ effector memory (TemRA) cells. Blood was obtained by leukapheresis, after which PBMCs were separated by Ficoll-Histopaque density gradient centrifugation and cryopreserved in liquid nitrogen vapor phase. Analytical flow cytometry was used to check the purity and quantity of each magnetically sorted T cell population. Genomic DNA was isolated from every sorted fraction and measured by UV absorbance on a Nanodrop 2000c.

The sample comprised memory CD8+ T cells sorted from blood. The cell subset or site label, read with the paper, signifies: CD45RO+ cells pooled with CCR7-negative TemRA cells. The V and J genes are TRBV4-1 and TRBJ2-7; 6 matching bases give a weak D call of TRBD2. The sequence was obtained from a man aged 25 to 45 in good health. The CDR3 loop reads CASSQEFSGRGSYEQYF. The DNA sequence is TGCGCCAGCAGCCAAGAGTTTAGCGGACGGGGGTCCTACGAGCAGTACTTC.